These T cell receptor beta chains were read from a single sample in a study of early stage breast cancer tumors. Clones were read by immunoSEQ multiplex PCR, and TCRdb kept only the in-frame ones, dropping some. The data hold under 5,500 clones, with 65% to 80% observed a single time. Source material: normal breast tissue next to the tumor. Receptors originate from a person in their 60s with breast cancer. CDR3s include the opening cysteine and the closing phenylalanine or tryptophan. D genes are given only for firm matches. Only part of the rows carry a size: once, few, many, or a class if the clone is expanded.

clone_size j_call d_call v_call cdr3_nt cdr3_aa
- TRBJ1-1 - TRBV30 TGTGCCTGGAGTAGTCCACCGAACACTGAAGCTTTCTTT CAWSSPPNTEAFF
- TRBJ1-2 - TRBV30 TGTGCCTCGCAAGCTAACTATGGCTACACCTTC CASQANYGYTF
- TRBJ2-5 - TRBV19 TGTGCCAGTAGTACGACTAGTCGAGCGGCCCAGTACTTC CASSTTSRAAQYF
large TRBJ2-5 TRBD2 TRBV7-8 TGTGCCAGCAGCTTAGACCCCTTAGCGGGACTGGCAGAGACCCAGTACTTC CASSLDPLAGLAETQYF
- TRBJ1-2 TRBD1 TRBV10-3 TGTGCCATCAGTGGGACAGGACAAGATGGCTACACCTTC CAISGTGQDGYTF
- TRBJ1-1 - TRBV5-4 TGTGCCAGCAGCTCGGCACAGAACACTGAAGCTTTCTTT CASSSAQNTEAFF
- TRBJ1-5 TRBD1 TRBV14 TGTGCCAGCAGCCAAGTCGATACGGCAGGGGGCCGTCAGCCCCAGCATTTT CASSQVDTAGGRQPQHF
- TRBJ1-3 - TRBV6-1 TGTGCCAGCAGTGTAAAGGCTGGGAGTATTCTGGTTGCGGTGGTAAACACCATATATTTT CASSVKAGSILVAVVNTIYF
few TRBJ1-1 - TRBV10-1 TGCGCCAGCAGTGAATCGGACAGCTACACTGAAGCTTTCTTT CASSESDSYTEAFF
- TRBJ2-1 - TRBV5-6 TGTGCCAGCAGCCTAGAACCCTCCCCCGGCTACAATGAGCAGTTCTTC CASSLEPSPGYNEQFF
few TRBJ1-1 - TRBV6-5 TGTGCCAGCACCTACCTTAGAGGGACTGAAGCTTTCTTT CASTYLRGTEAFF
few TRBJ2-7 - TRBV4-2 TGTGCCAGCAGCCAAGAGAGTGATTCCTACGAGCAGTACTTC CASSQESDSYEQYF
- TRBJ2-2 TRBD1 TRBV5-1 TGCGCCAGTGGACAGGGAGCCACCGGGGAGCTGTTTTTT CASGQGATGELFF
- TRBJ1-6 - TRBV5-1 TGCGCCAGCAGGGTGGAGGACTCACCCCTCCACTTT CASRVEDSPLHF
- TRBJ1-4 - TRBV5-1 TGCGCCAGCGGGTTGATGGGAGCAACTAATGAAAAACTGTTTTTT CASGLMGATNEKLFF
few TRBJ2-2 TRBD1 TRBV4-1 TGCGCCAGCAGCCCGGACAGGGCCACCGGGGAGCTGTTTTTT CASSPDRATGELFF
once TRBJ1-5 - TRBV30 TGTGCCTGGAGTGTGGGGGTAGATCAGCCCCAGCATTTT CAWSVGVDQPQHF
- TRBJ2-7 - TRBV7-2 TGTGCCAGCAGCTTAAATAGCGGCGAGCAGTACTTC CASSLNSGEQYF
- TRBJ1-5 - TRBV9 TGTGCCAGCAGCGAGGGGACCCAATATCAGCCCCAGCATTTT CASSEGTQYQPQHF
- TRBJ2-1 - TRBV7-3 TGTGCCAGCAGCTTTCCCCCAGCGGGTGAGCAGTTCTTC CASSFPPAGEQFF
- TRBJ2-3 TRBD2 TRBV5-1 TGCGCCAGCAGCGTCGCTAGCGGGGGGGAGGGAGATACGCAGTATTTT CASSVASGGEGDTQYF
- TRBJ1-3 - TRBV9 TGTGCCAGCAGCGTAGATTCGGGGGGGACTGGAAACACCATATATTTT CASSVDSGGTGNTIYF
- TRBJ2-5 - TRBV5-4 TGTGCCAGCAGCTTAAGTGAGACCCAGTACTTC CASSLSETQYF
- TRBJ2-6 TRBD2 TRBV9 TGTGCCAGCAGCGTCGCTCCTAGCGGGGACTCTGGGGCCAACGTCCTGACTTTC CASSVAPSGDSGANVLTF
- TRBJ1-1 - TRBV2 TGTGCCAGCAGTGGTTCAGTGAACACTGAAGCTTTCTTT CASSGSVNTEAFF
- TRBJ2-7 TRBD1 TRBV5-4 TGTGCCAGCAGCGTCCGGGACAGGGGCGTCTACGAGCAGTACTTC CASSVRDRGVYEQYF
- TRBJ2-6 - TRBV10-3 TGTGCCATCAGTGGACCCGGGGCTGGGGCCAACGTCCTGACTTTC CAISGPGAGANVLTF
- TRBJ2-1 TRBD2 TRBV5-1 TGCGCCAGCAGCTTTGTAACTAGCGGAGGCAATGAGCAGTTCTTC CASSFVTSGGNEQFF
- TRBJ2-7 TRBD2 TRBV6-5 TGTGCCAGCAGTCCAACCGGGACTAGCGGCGAGCAGTACTTC CASSPTGTSGEQYF
- TRBJ1-3 TRBD1 TRBV5-1 TGCGCCAGCAGCAGGGGACAGCCCGCTGGAAACACCATATATTTT CASSRGQPAGNTIYF
- TRBJ2-7 - TRBV9 TGTGCCAGCAGCCCCGCGGAAGGCTACGAGCAGTACTTC CASSPAEGYEQYF
- TRBJ1-5 - TRBV4-2 TGTGCCAGCAGCCAAGATCTTTCTAGCAATCAGCCCCAGCATTTT CASSQDLSSNQPQHF
- TRBJ2-1 TRBD1 TRBV4-2 TGTGCCAGCAGCCCCAGGACAGGGGGGAATGAGCAGTTCTTC CASSPRTGGNEQFF
- TRBJ2-5 - TRBV25-1 TGTGCCAGCAGTGCTAGTAGCGGTCCGGGGACCCAGTACTTC CASSASSGPGTQYF
- TRBJ2-3 TRBD2 TRBV9 TGTGCCAGCAGCGTAGACAGCGGGAGTGGTAAAGATACGCAGTATTTT CASSVDSGSGKDTQYF
once TRBJ1-2 - TRBV11-3 TGTGCCAGCAGCCCAGGGGACGGATCGACTTATGGCTACACCTTC CASSPGDGSTYGYTF
few TRBJ2-5 TRBD2 TRBV4-2 TGTGCCAGCAGCCAAGATAAAAGGACTAGCGGTTACCTGGGAGAGACCCAGTACTTC CASSQDKRTSGYLGETQYF
few TRBJ1-5 - TRBV11-3 TGTGCCAGCAACCGCGACGCCAATCAGCCCCAGCATTTT CASNRDANQPQHF
- TRBJ1-2 TRBD1 TRBV6-5 TGTGCCACGGGACAGGGGTTAGAGGGACTATATGGCTACACCTTC CATGQGLEGLYGYTF
- TRBJ2-7 - TRBV6-5 TGTGCCAGCAATACAGGGTCCCACGAGCAGTACTTC CASNTGSHEQYF
few TRBJ2-1 - TRBV30 TGTGCCTGGAGTATAGCCGTGCACAATGAGCAGTTCTTC CAWSIAVHNEQFF
- TRBJ1-3 - TRBV5-1 TGCGCCAGCAGCCAGGACAGTGTCTCTGGAAACACCATATATTTT CASSQDSVSGNTIYF
- TRBJ2-7 TRBD1 TRBV4-1 TGCGCCAGCAGCAGGGACAGAATCTACGAGCAGTACTTC CASSRDRIYEQYF
- TRBJ2-2 TRBD2 TRBV11-2 TGTGCCAGCAGCTTAGCACGGACTAGCGGGAGAGCCGGGGAGCTGTTTTTT CASSLARTSGRAGELFF
- TRBJ2-7 - TRBV27 TGTGCCAGCAGTTTAATCGGGGGCCCCTCCTACGAGCAGTACTTC CASSLIGGPSYEQYF
- TRBJ2-1 TRBD2 TRBV27 TGTGCCAGCAGTTTATTAGGGGAGGGAAATGAGCAGTTCTTC CASSLLGEGNEQFF
- TRBJ2-2 - TRBV7-9 TGTGCCAGCAGGCGAGACACCGGGGAGCTGTTTTTT CASRRDTGELFF
few TRBJ1-5 TRBD1 TRBV10-3 TGTGCCATCGGGACAGGCGAGTATAGCAATCAGCCCCAGCATTTT CAIGTGEYSNQPQHF
- TRBJ2-2 - TRBV7-9 TGTGCCAGCAGCCCTGTATTTGCGGCTACCACCGGGGAGCTGTTTTTT CASSPVFAATTGELFF
- TRBJ2-3 TRBD1 TRBV29-1 TGCAGCGCGACAGGGAGCACAGATACGCAGTATTTT CSATGSTDTQYF
medium-sized TRBJ1-2 TRBD1 TRBV7-3 TGTGCCAGCAGCTTATTCCAGGGGGCGCCTAATGGCTACACCTTC CASSLFQGAPNGYTF
- TRBJ2-3 - TRBV5-8 TGTGCCAGCAGCTTGGGCGGTAGCGGAAGCACAGATACGCAGTATTTT CASSLGGSGSTDTQYF
- TRBJ2-1 - TRBV19 TGTGCCAGTAGCCGGCATCCACAAAAAAAGGACAATGAGCAGTTCTTC CASSRHPQKKDNEQFF
few TRBJ1-1 - TRBV10-1 TGCGCCAGCAGTGAGATGCGGAACACTGAAGCTTTCTTT CASSEMRNTEAFF